The rows below give T cell receptor beta chains drawn from one sample of a study of blood T cell repertoires in COVID-19. Clones were sequenced by immunoSEQ multiplex PCR, and TCRdb holds only the in-frame ones, with some missing. Of some 250,000 clones in the sample, roughly 77% were seen once. Sample: peripheral blood. The receptors shown here come from a woman aged 80 or over with acute or convalescent COVID-19. CDR3s include the opening cysteine and the closing phenylalanine or tryptophan. D genes are given only for firm matches. Rows give clone size only sometimes, using once, few, many, or a class for an expanded clone.

TRBV5-1	TRBD1	16	-	TRBJ2-2	CASSLSGTDRPGELFF	TGCGCCAGCAGTCTTTCCGGGACGGACAGGCCGGGGGAGCTGTTTTTT
TRBV5-6	-	17	-	TRBJ2-1	CASSLYRNRDGYNEQFF	TGTGCCAGCAGCTTGTACCGGAACAGGGATGGTTACAATGAGCAGTTCTTC
TRBV9	-	14	once	TRBJ1-4	CASSVGQLNEKLFF	TGTGCCAGCAGCGTAGGGCAGTTAAATGAAAAACTGTTTTTT
TRBV9	-	16	-	TRBJ2-2	CASSVRPGMNTGELFF	TGTGCCAGCAGCGTGAGACCCGGGATGAACACCGGGGAGCTGTTTTTT
TRBV28	-	12	few	TRBJ1-4	CASTRDFEKLFF	TGTGCCAGCACCAGGGATTTTGAAAAACTGTTTTTT
TRBV19	TRBD1	13	-	TRBJ1-6	CATTQGVNSPLHF	TGTGCCACCACACAGGGGGTAAATTCACCCCTCCACTTT
TRBV24-1	TRBD1	18	-	TRBJ2-3	CATSARNRDRGSRATQYF	TGTGCCACCAGTGCTAGGAACCGGGACAGGGGTTCAAGGGCTACGCAGTATTTT
TRBV7-2	-	13	-	TRBJ1-1	CASSSSAGTEAFF	TGTGCCAGCAGCTCCTCCGCGGGCACTGAAGCTTTCTTT
TRBV19	TRBD2	15	-	TRBJ2-5	CASSQSPVGEGTQYF	TGTGCCAGCTCTCAGTCCCCGGTGGGGGAGGGGACCCAGTACTTC
TRBV6-5	-	15	-	TRBJ1-1	CASSYHDRQNTEAFF	TGTGCCAGCAGTTACCATGACAGGCAGAACACTGAAGCTTTCTTT
TRBV7-9	-	14	-	TRBJ1-2	CASSSGASRGGYTF	TGTGCCAGCAGCTCGGGTGCGAGCAGGGGTGGCTACACCTTC
TRBV5-1	-	14	-	TRBJ2-5	CASSPPGVSETQYF	TGCGCCAGCAGCCCCCCGGGAGTAAGTGAGACCCAGTACTTC
TRBV5-4	-	15	-	TRBJ1-3	CASSDRQDSGNTIYF	TGTGCCAGCAGCGACCGACAGGACTCGGGAAACACCATATATTTT
TRBV27	TRBD1	16	-	TRBJ1-1	CASTRGRGQGNTEAFF	TGTGCCAGCACCCGGGGCAGGGGGCAGGGAAACACTGAAGCTTTCTTT
TRBV25-1	TRBD2	14	-	TRBJ2-3	CASSGREGPDTQYF	TGTGCCAGCAGTGGACGGGAGGGGCCAGATACGCAGTATTTT
TRBV5-1	-	13	-	TRBJ2-7	CASSLGSNYEQYF	TGCGCCAGCAGCTTGGGTTCCAACTACGAGCAGTACTTC
TRBV12-3/TRBV12-4	-	12	-	TRBJ1-2	CASSTRVYGYTF	TGTGCCAGCAGCACTCGGGTCTATGGCTACACCTTC
TRBV10-3	TRBD2	17	-	TRBJ2-7	CAISEGLAGESSYEQYF	TGTGCCATCAGCGAGGGACTAGCTGGAGAGAGCTCCTACGAGCAGTACTTC
TRBV7-2	-	14	-	TRBJ2-3	CASRRSLSGDTQYF	TGTGCCAGCAGACGTTCCCTCAGTGGAGATACGCAGTATTTT
TRBV12-3/TRBV12-4	-	13	once	TRBJ1-2	CASSGGGFGGYTF	TGTGCCAGCAGCGGGGGGGGGTTTGGAGGCTACACCTTC
TRBV7-8	TRBD2	18	-	TRBJ2-1	CASSPRELAGAHYNEQFF	TGTGCCAGCAGCCCCAGGGAACTAGCGGGGGCCCACTACAATGAGCAGTTCTTC